This entry lists 29 T cell receptor beta chains sequenced from one sample in a study of lymphopenia after photon versus proton radiotherapy. Generated by immunoSEQ multiplex PCR, the TCRdb table keeps only in-frame clones and is missing some. The table includes just over 25,000 clones, around 85% detected once. The material was peripheral blood, obtained from a patient treated with photon-based radiotherapy. The receptors originated from a man aged 25 to 45 with gastric cancer.

J is TRBJ2-3 and V is TRBV28; 11 bases line up with TRBD2. The CDR3 covers 16 residues. CDR1 and CDR2 from the germline V gene are MDHEN and SYDVKM. V lost 5 bases, J lost 2 bases, and 6 bases stayed unmatched. CDR3 coding DNA: TGTGCCAGCAGTAGTCCTAGCGGGAGGATCACAGATACGCAGTATTTT. It codes for CASSSPSGRITDTQYF. The whole variable domain, remainder taken from reference TRBV28 and TRBJ2-3, is DVKVTQSSRYLVKRTGEKVFLECVQDMDHENMFWYRQDPGLGLRLIYFSYDVKMKEKGDIPEGYSVSREKKERFSLILESASTNQTSMYLCASSSPSGRITDTQYFGPGTRLTVL.

This chain connects TRBV11-2 to TRBJ2-1; a weak D match, TRBD2 (7 bases). In germline, CDR1 is SGHAT, CDR2 FQNNGV. The CDR3 runs to 15 residues. V lost 0 bases to trimming and J lost 8 bases, with 14 bases between them. This CDR3 reads CASSLDLRGGDEQFF. Written as DNA, the CDR3 is TGTGCCAGCAGCTTAGATCTGAGGGGGGGAGATGAGCAGTTCTTC.

The V and J genes are TRBV5-4 and TRBJ2-1; D may be TRBD2 (6 bases). V lost 0 bases to trimming and J lost 4 bases, with 11 bases between them. The germline V gene encodes CDR1 SGHNT and CDR2 YYREEE (reference sequence). CDR3 length equals 15 residues. CDR3 amino acids: CASSLDGRAYNEQFF. The CDR3 bases are TGTGCCAGCAGCTTGGACGGGAGAGCATACAATGAGCAGTTCTTC.

The chain combines TRBV6-5 with TRBJ2-7; D remains unclear. CDR1 and CDR2 from the germline V gene are MNHEY and SVGAGI. Deletions cut 7 bases from V and 2 bases from J, with 12 bases between. The length of the CDR3 is 13 residues. Written as DNA, the CDR3 is TGTGCCAGCAAAGGGCAGGAGACCTACGAGCAGTACTTC. Translated, it gives CASKGQETYEQYF.

The J gene is TRBJ2-5, the V gene TRBV7-2; D not resolved. CDR1 and CDR2 (germline): SGHTA, FQGNSA. The CDR3 sequence is 14 residues long. V lost 3 bases, J lost 4 bases, and 12 bases lay in between. The chain's CDR3 is CASSFWGISETQYF. CDR3 bases: TGTGCCAGCAGCTTCTGGGGTATCTCAGAGACCCAGTACTTC.

The chain combines TRBV23-1 with TRBJ1-4; 8 bases align to TRBD1. TRBV23-1 has ORF status, its function being uncertain. CDR3 length equals 16 residues. Trimming removed 6 bases from V and 5 bases from J; junction bases left unmatched: 11. The DNA for the CDR3 is TGCGCCAGCAGAGATATCTCTGGACAGGGAAATGAAAAACTGTTTTTT. Its protein is CASRDISGQGNEKLFF.

The genes are TRBV7-2 and TRBJ2-7; D is ambiguous. Trimming stripped 3 bases from V and 6 bases from J, with 15 bases between. The V gene's germline CDR1 is SGHTA and CDR2 FQGNSA. This CDR3 has 14 residues. The CDR3 here is CASSFFPRTGEQYF. CDR3 bases: TGTGCCAGCAGCTTTTTTCCTCGAACCGGCGAGCAGTACTTC.

This chain uses TRBV5-1 with TRBJ1-6; no reliable D call. Germline-derived CDR1 and CDR2 are SGHRS and YFSETQ. There are 14 residues in the CDR3. The V gene lost 4 bases and the J gene lost 7 bases, with 12 bases spanning the gap. CDR3 region: CASSPDPANSPLHF. The DNA for the CDR3 is TGCGCCAGCAGCCCGGACCCAGCAAATTCACCCCTCCACTTT.

The J gene is TRBJ2-7, the V gene TRBV11-3; D unclear. The CDR3 is 11 residues long. V was trimmed by 8 bases and J by 0 bases, leaving 5 bases between them. Germline V lookup: CDR1 SGHNT, CDR2 YENEEA. The CDR3 loop reads CASASSYEQYF. The CDR3 DNA reads as TGTGCCAGCGCGAGCTCCTACGAGCAGTACTTC.

V and J are TRBV27 and TRBJ2-4; 10 positions match TRBD1. CDR1 MNHEY and CDR2 SMNVEV come from the germline V gene (reference sequence). Germline trimming cut 4 bases from V and 3 bases from J; bases unmatched to any gene: 6. This CDR3 region has 16 residues. CDR3 nucleotide sequence: TGTGCCAGCAGTTCCTTGGGACAGGGGATCAAAAACATTCAGTACTTC. Protein sequence: CASSSLGQGIKNIQYF.

The chain links TRBV6-1 to TRBJ2-1; weak D call: TRBD2 (6 bases). This CDR3 contains 12 residues. Germline CDR1 MNHNS, CDR2 SASEGT. Trimming removed 6 bases at V and 8 bases at J, with 11 bases between. CDR3 amino acids: CASRGRGYEQFF. CDR3 DNA sequence: TGTGCCAGCAGGGGGCGGGGCTATGAGCAGTTCTTC.

The genes are TRBV18 and TRBJ2-1; D unresolved. Trimming took 3 bases from V and 0 from J, leaving 6 bases between them. The CDR3 consists of 14 residues. Germline CDR1 KGHSH, CDR2 LQKENI. CDR3: CASSPPSSYNEQFF. Here the CDR3 DNA reads TGTGCCAGCTCACCCCCTAGCTCCTACAATGAGCAGTTCTTC.

The CDR3 reads CASSGSGGPQETQYF. Written as DNA, the CDR3 is TGTGCCAGCAGCGGTAGCGGGGGCCCCCAAGAGACCCAGTACTTC. This chain links TRBV9 with TRBJ2-5; 9 positions match TRBD2. Germline CDR1 reads SGDLS; CDR2 reads YYNGEE. The CDR3 extends over 15 amino acids. The V segment lost 3 bases and the J segment 1 base; nucleotides outside the gene matches: 4. The full variable domain, in which reference TRBV9 and TRBJ2-5 provide the parts outside the CDR3, is DSGVTQTPKHLITATGQRVTLRCSPRSGDLSVYWYQQSLDQGLQFLIQYYNGEERAKGNILERFSAQQFPDLHSELNLSSLELGDSALYFCASSGSGGPQETQYFGPGTRLLVL.

The chain recombines TRBV7-9 with TRBJ1-1, with D maybe TRBD1 (5 bases). The CDR3 sequence is 12 residues long. Germline CDR1 reads SEHNR; CDR2 reads FQNEAQ (reference sequence). Trimming cost V 8 bases and J 5 bases, with 12 bases left between them. CDR3 DNA: TGTGCCAGCGCGAGAGGACAAACTGAAGCTTTCTTT. Its translation: CASARGQTEAFF.

The chain is built from TRBV5-1 and TRBJ2-7, with 9 bases lining up with TRBD1. Germline V CDR1 and CDR2: SGHRS, YFSETQ. Trimming at V came to 4 bases and at J to 5 bases, leaving 10 bases not matched to a gene. This CDR3 region has 15 residues. The CDR3 DNA sequence: TGCGCCAGCAGCCTCCTGCCCGGGACAGGGAACGAGCAGTACTTC. Its translation: CASSLLPGTGNEQYF.

The chain joins TRBV9 to TRBJ2-3; tentatively, D is TRBD2 (6 bases). The CDR3 runs to 13 residues. The V gene lost 2 bases and the J gene lost 4 bases, with 8 bases spanning the gap. Germline lookup yields CDR1 SGDLS and CDR2 YYNGEE. The CDR3 DNA sequence: TGTGCCAGCAGCGTCGGAGGGCCAGATACGCAGTATTTT. Residues: CASSVGGPDTQYF.

The chain joins TRBV29-1 to TRBJ1-1, with 8 bases identical to TRBD1. V gave up 5 bases and J gave up 1 base; unmatched junction bases: 12. The CDR3 consists of 16 residues. Germline CDR1 SQVTM, CDR2 ANQGSEA. CDR3 protein: CSVSRDRRFQNTEAFF. DNA of the CDR3: TGCAGCGTTTCGCGGGACAGGCGATTCCAGAACACTGAAGCTTTCTTT.

The chain employs TRBV25-1 and TRBJ2-3; 12 nucleotides match TRBD2. The CDR3 extends over 18 amino acids. V lost 3 bases, J lost 1 base, and 8 bases stayed unmatched. CDR1 MGHDK and CDR2 SYGVNS come from the germline V gene. Here the CDR3 reads CASSDQLAGGSGTDTQYF. The CDR3 DNA follows: TGTGCCAGCAGTGACCAACTAGCGGGGGGATCTGGCACAGATACGCAGTATTTT.

This chain links TRBV29-1 with TRBJ2-7, with 12 bases aligning to TRBD1. Germline V gene data show CDR1 as SQVTM and CDR2 as ANQGSEA. V dropped 5 bases and J dropped 7; count of bases not matched to a gene: 12. The CDR3 is made up of 15 amino acids. In nucleotides, the CDR3 is TGCAGCGTTACGCGTTTGGGACAGGGGGCCTGGGAGCAGTACTTC. This gives the protein CSVTRLGQGAWEQYF.

The chain couples TRBV27 to TRBJ1-6, with a tentative D call TRBD1 (5 bases). V lost 6 bases to trimming and J lost 8 bases, with 17 bases between them. Germline values: CDR1 MNHEY, CDR2 SMNVEV (reference sequence). The CDR3 extends over 15 amino acids. The CDR3 loop reads CASSWRSWGDSPLHF. CDR3 nucleotide sequence: TGTGCCAGCAGCTGGAGGTCGTGGGGGGATTCACCCCTCCACTTT.

The V call is TRBV7-2, the J call TRBJ2-1; no reliable D call. This CDR3 has 16 amino acids. The V gene's germline CDR1 is SGHTA and CDR2 FQGNSA. Trimming removed 1 base from V and 8 bases from J, with 18 bases in between. The CDR3 here is CASSLGWIDDHDEQFF. CDR3 in DNA: TGTGCCAGCAGCTTAGGATGGATTGACGACCACGATGAGCAGTTCTTC.

This clone was detected once. This chain uses TRBV7-9 with TRBJ1-2; D is undetermined. The germline V and J ends were trimmed by 1 base and 9 bases, with 9 bases remaining between them. This CDR3 is built from 12 residues. Germline CDR1 and CDR2: SEHNR and FQNEAQ (reference sequence). The CDR3 loop reads CASSLVPGSYTF. CDR3 in DNA: TGTGCCAGCAGCTTAGTCCCGGGGAGCTACACCTTC.

This clone has only a few counts. V gene TRBV7-2 combines with J gene TRBJ1-5; 7 bases match TRBD1. CDR3 length: 15 amino acids. With V trimmed by 5 bases and J by 0 bases, 4 bases remained unmatched. Germline lookup yields CDR1 SGHTA and CDR2 FQGNSA. The DNA of the CDR3 is TGTGCCAGCAGCCCAGGGGGGGCTAGCAATCAGCCCCAGCATTTT. This encodes CASSPGGASNQPQHF.

This chain uses TRBV18 with TRBJ1-4; 7 bases agree with TRBD1. The J segment lost 4 bases and the V segment lost 4 bases, leaving 6 bases of the junction unmatched. The CDR3 has 15 amino acids. Looked up from germline, CDR1 is KGHSH and CDR2 is LQKENI. The CDR3 bases are TGTGCCAGCTCACTCAGGGGGACCGATAATGAAAAACTGTTTTTT. Encoded protein: CASSLRGTDNEKLFF. The full variable domain, its missing parts supplied by reference TRBV18 and TRBJ1-4, is NAGVMQNPRHLVRRRGQEARLRCSPMKGHSHVYWYRQLPEEGLKFMVYLQKENIIDESGMPKERFSAEFPKEGPSILRIQQVVRGDSAAYFCASSLRGTDNEKLFFGSGTQLSVL.

CDR3 residues: CASSETLGGKGYGYTF. CDR3 coding DNA: TGTGCCAGCAGTGAAACCCTGGGGGGAAAAGGCTATGGCTACACCTTC. The V call is TRBV2, the J call TRBJ1-2; perhaps TRBD1 as D (5 bases). The germline V gene encodes CDR1 SNHLY and CDR2 FYNNEI. This CDR3 contains 16 residues. Trimming shortened V by 2 bases and J by 4 bases, and 17 bases separated the two germline ends. Based on the CDR3 plus reference TRBV2 and TRBJ1-2, the full variable domain is EPEVTQTPSHQVTQMGQEVILRCVPISNHLYFYWYRQILGQKVEFLVSFYNNEISEKSEIFDDQFSVERPDGSNFTLKIRSTKLEDSAMYFCASSETLGGKGYGYTFGSGTRLTVV.

This clone was counted between two and nine times. The CDR3 loop reads CASEKVVRDIYGYTF. Written as DNA, the CDR3 is TGTGCCTCCGAGAAAGTGGTCAGGGATATCTATGGCTACACCTTC. This chain joins TRBV7-2 and TRBJ1-2, with D perhaps matching TRBD1 (5 bases). V lost 11 bases, J lost 4 bases, and 23 bases lay in between. The CDR3 runs to 15 residues. The germline gives CDR1 SGHTA, CDR2 FQGNSA.

On this clone: Other DNA sequences from this sample encode an identical CDR3 as well. This chain uses TRBV6-1 with TRBJ2-3, with D possibly being TRBD2 (5 bases). Germline V lookup: CDR1 MNHNS, CDR2 SASEGT. Trimming cost V 11 bases and J 0 bases, with 12 bases left between them. The CDR3 covers 13 residues. In DNA form, the CDR3 reads TGTGCCTCAGGAGCGGCTAGCACAGATACGCAGTATTTT. Translation: CASGAASTDTQYF.

The CDR3 reads CASSLDRGKTQYF. DNA of the CDR3: TGCGCCAGCAGCTTGGATAGGGGAAAGACCCAGTACTTC. The gene calls are TRBV5-1 and TRBJ2-5, with D tentatively TRBD1 (5 bases). Trimming left V 0 bases short and J 6 bases short, with 9 bases between. Germline V gene data show CDR1 as SGHRS and CDR2 as YFSETQ. This CDR3 contains 13 residues.

This clone was recorded once. The chain employs TRBV5-6 and TRBJ2-1; 8 nucleotides line up with TRBD2. Germline CDR1 reads SGHDT; CDR2 reads YYEEEE. Unmatched junction bases numbered 6, after V lost 4 bases and J lost 3 bases. The CDR3 runs 15 residues. The CDR3 loop reads CASSRGGQYYNEQFF. CDR3 bases: TGTGCCAGCAGCCGGGGGGGCCAGTACTACAATGAGCAGTTCTTC.